This record covers a single T cell receptor (beta chain). Its target is unknown. The sample comes from a study of Ad26.COV2.S vaccination and SARS-CoV-2 variants. For the study at large: Enrolled in COV1001, the donor was in the Ad26.COV2.S trial arm, which received the vaccine. Once, or twice with 56 days between doses, Ad26.COV2.S was given intramuscularly. Study observations and caveats: Placebo recipients had lower spike-specific TCR breadth than vaccine recipients.

Indicated treatment: around 19 received Ad26.COV2.S at low or high dose, single or two shots; several received placebo; per-sample allocation not given. Repertoires come from day 63 after the first vaccine or placebo injection. The donor's status was that of an adult aged 18-55 years in Boston. The protocol was immunoSEQ multiplex PCR, while the TCRdb copy is restricted to in-frame clones and leaves out a portion. The data contain about 450,000 clones, about 91% of them singletons. In germline, CDR1 is SGHTA, CDR2 FQGTGA. V was shortened by 2 bases and J by 0 bases, with 7 bases between the two germline ends. The CDR3 covers 15 residues.

The chain employs TRBV7-3 and TRBJ2-2; TRBD1 might be the D (5 bases). This TCR was recovered from a person aged 18-60 years who received the Ad26.COV2.S COVID-19 vaccine or a placebo. The sample was peripheral blood, taken in a trial of Ad26.COV2.S vaccine versus placebo. CDR3 loop: CASSLQGPNTGELFF. The CDR3 DNA sequence: TGTGCCAGCAGCTTACAGGGCCCGAACACCGGGGAGCTGTTTTTT.